The present T cell receptor (beta chain) was sequenced within a study of identical twins. TCRdb called the 5' RACE reads again in MiXCR, with one record for every CDR3 protein. The sample contains under 250,000 distinct CDR3 sequences, approximately 7.8% of which appear only once. Germline CDR1 SGHDN, CDR2 FVKESK. V lost 1 base to trimming and J lost 2 bases; unmatched junction nucleotides: 5. The CDR3 totals 15 residues. This clonotype came up a few times. What it binds is not known. General study points: Excess sharing by twins proved weaker in beta out-of-frame sequences. Fewer insertions were carried by abundant cord blood beta clonotypes, but none was seen in memory repertoires. It was out-of-frame TCR alpha sharing in monozygotic twins that models underestimated.

These data also formed part of another study, on yellow fever vaccine responses in identical twins. As that report states: Twins reportedly appeared to share part of their vaccine T cell response while keeping part individual.

The chain recombines TRBV14 with TRBJ2-7; 7 nucleotides line up with TRBD1. The specimen sequenced was CD8+ T cells sorted from blood. The origin of this receptor is a woman younger than 30 in good health. CDR3 residues: CASSQVQGYPYEQYF. The DNA for the CDR3 is TGTGCCAGCAGCCAAGTACAGGGGTACCCCTACGAGCAGTACTTC.